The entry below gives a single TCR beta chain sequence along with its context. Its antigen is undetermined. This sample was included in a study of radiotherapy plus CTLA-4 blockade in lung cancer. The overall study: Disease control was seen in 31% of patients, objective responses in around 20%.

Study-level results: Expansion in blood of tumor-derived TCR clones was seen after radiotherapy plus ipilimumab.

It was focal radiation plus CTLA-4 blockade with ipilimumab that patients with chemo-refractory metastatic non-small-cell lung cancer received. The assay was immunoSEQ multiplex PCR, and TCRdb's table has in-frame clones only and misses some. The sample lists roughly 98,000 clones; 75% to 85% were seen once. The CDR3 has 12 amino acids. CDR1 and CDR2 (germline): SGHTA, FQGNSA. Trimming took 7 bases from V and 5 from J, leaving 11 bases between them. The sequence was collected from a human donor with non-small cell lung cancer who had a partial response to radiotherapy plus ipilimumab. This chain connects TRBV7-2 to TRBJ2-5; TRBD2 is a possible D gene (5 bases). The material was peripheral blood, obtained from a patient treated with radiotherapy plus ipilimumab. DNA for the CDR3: TGTGCCAGCACGCTAGGAGGTGAGACCCAGTACTTC. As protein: CASTLGGETQYF.